Described below is a single TCR beta chain sequence and its context. The antigen remains unidentified. The CDR3 contains 14 residues. Deletions cut 0 bases from V and 4 bases from J, with 7 bases between. CDR1 is MNHEY, CDR2 SVGAGI, per germline. This specimen comes from a study of T cells in localized non-small cell lung cancer. General study results and limits: Blood T cell density predicted longer survival; adjacent-lung clonality, shorter. Adjacent uninvolved lung tissue had the highest T cell clonality, exceeding tumor. Sequencing involved a lone tumor region, leaving heterogeneity possible. Researchers found a median around 61 of the top 100 tumor clones in adjacent lung.

TCRdb keeps only in-frame clones here, not all; method: immunoSEQ multiplex PCR. Here the sample spans about 35,000 clones, approximately 89% being singletons. Sequencing was performed on peripheral blood mononuclear cells, taken before any cancer treatment. The TCR was taken from a female donor older than 55 with stage II lung adenocarcinoma. This rearrangement joins TRBV6-5 to TRBJ1-3; D gene ambiguous. The CDR3 is CASSYSYSGNTIYF. For the CDR3, the DNA is TGTGCCAGCAGTTACTCGTACAGCGGAAACACCATATATTTT.